This TCR beta chain was observed in a study of cytomegalovirus exposure and HLA in healthy donors. The PCR had 60 Vbeta and 13 Jbeta primers. Produced via immunoSEQ multiplex PCR; TCRdb's table is partial and in-frame only. Of 120,000 to 150,000 clones detected, more than 60% appear once; the ten largest clones hold approximately 6.5%. This clone showed up just once. Its antigen is as yet unknown. Overall study results and limits: It was only CMV serostatus that was available as immune exposure information. There was a cluster of highly shared sequence variants that was likely a sequencing artifact. Researchers counted some 150 TCR beta chains as cytomegalovirus-associated. Earlier analysis found most TCR beta V segments productive about 90% or about 30% of the time.

The CDR3 is 18 residues long. The V gene end was trimmed by 0 bases and the J gene end by 0 bases; junction bases not matched to a gene: 7. Germline CDR1 SGHTA, CDR2 FQGNSA. The chain is built from TRBV7-2 and TRBJ2-7; TRBD2 matches 11 bases. This TCR derives from a woman in her sixties or seventies in good health and CMV-seronegative. Material: PBMCs. CDR3: CASSLARSSGGSSYEQYF. The CDR3 DNA follows: TGTGCCAGCAGCTTAGCGCGATCTAGCGGGGGGAGCTCCTACGAGCAGTACTTC.